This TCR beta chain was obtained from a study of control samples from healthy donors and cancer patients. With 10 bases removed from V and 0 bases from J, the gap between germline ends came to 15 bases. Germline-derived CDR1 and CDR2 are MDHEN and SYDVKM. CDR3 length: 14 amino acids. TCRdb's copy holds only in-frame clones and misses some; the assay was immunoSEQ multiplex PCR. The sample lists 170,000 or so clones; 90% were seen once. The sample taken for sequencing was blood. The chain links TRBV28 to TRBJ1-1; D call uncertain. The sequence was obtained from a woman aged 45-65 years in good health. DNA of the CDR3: TGTGCCACCACCCCCGGCAGCATGAACACTGAAGCTTTCTTT. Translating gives CATTPGSMNTEAFF.